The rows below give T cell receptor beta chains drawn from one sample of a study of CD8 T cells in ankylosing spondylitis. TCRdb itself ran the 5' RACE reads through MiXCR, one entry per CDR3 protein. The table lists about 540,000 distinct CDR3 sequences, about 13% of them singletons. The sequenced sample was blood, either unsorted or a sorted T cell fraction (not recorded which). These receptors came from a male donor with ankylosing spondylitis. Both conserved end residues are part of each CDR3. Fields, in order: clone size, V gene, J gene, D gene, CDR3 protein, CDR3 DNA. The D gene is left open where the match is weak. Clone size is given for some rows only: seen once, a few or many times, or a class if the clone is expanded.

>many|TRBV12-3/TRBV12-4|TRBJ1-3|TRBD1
CASTPRQGLSGNTIYF
TGTGCCAGCACCCCCCGACAGGGCCTCTCTGGAAACACCATATATTTT
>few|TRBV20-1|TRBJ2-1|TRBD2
CSAPGTSGIHYNEQFF
TGCAGTGCTCCCGGGACTAGCGGGATCCACTACAATGAGCAGTTCTTC
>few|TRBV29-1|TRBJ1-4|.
CSVGLAGTNEKLFF
TGCAGCGTTGGCCTGGCAGGAACTAATGAAAAACTGTTTTTT
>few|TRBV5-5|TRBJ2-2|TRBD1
CASSSDRGLDTGELFF
TGTGCCAGCAGCTCTGACAGGGGGCTTGACACCGGGGAGCTGTTTTTT
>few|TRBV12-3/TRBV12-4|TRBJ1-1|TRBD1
CASTPGQGSLNTEAFF
TGTGCCAGCACCCCGGGACAGGGGTCCTTGAACACTGAAGCTTTCTTT
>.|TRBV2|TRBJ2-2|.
CASLGVLNTGELFF
TGTGCCAGCCTGGGGGTACTGAACACCGGGGAGCTGTTTTTT
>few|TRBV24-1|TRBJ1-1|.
CATSDSTRTGEAFF
TGTGCCACCAGTGACTCAACAAGGACCGGTGAAGCTTTCTTT
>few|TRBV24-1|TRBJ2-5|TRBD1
CATSDGQGGKETQYF
TGTGCCACCAGTGACGGACAGGGGGGAAAAGAGACCCAGTACTTC
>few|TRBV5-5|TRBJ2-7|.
CASSVRSETYEQYF
TGTGCCAGCAGCGTCCGTAGCGAGACCTACGAGCAGTACTTC
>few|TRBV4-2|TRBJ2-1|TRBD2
CASSRGLAGGDEQFF
TGTGCCAGCAGCCGAGGACTAGCGGGAGGGGATGAGCAGTTCTTC
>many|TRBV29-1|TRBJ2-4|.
CSVVLELGQVWNIQYF
TGCAGCGTTGTCTTAGAGTTGGGACAAGTTTGGAACATTCAGTACTTC
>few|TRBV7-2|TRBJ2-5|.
CASSTDRDIRTQYF
TGTGCCAGCAGCACGGACCGGGACATCCGTACCCAGTACTTC
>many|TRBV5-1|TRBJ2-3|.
CASQGGSGTSTDTQYF
TGCGCCAGCCAAGGGGGTTCCGGGACCAGCACAGATACGCAGTATTTT
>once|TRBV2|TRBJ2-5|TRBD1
CASSGVTDRGLETQYF
TGTGCCAGCAGTGGGGTAACGGACAGGGGGCTTGAGACCCAGTACTTC
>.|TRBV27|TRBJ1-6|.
CASGGRVGSPLHF
TGTGCCAGCGGGGGACGGGTGGGTTCACCCCTCCACTTT
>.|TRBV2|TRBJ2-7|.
CASSDVRAEQYF
TGTGCCAGCAGTGATGTCAGGGCCGAGCAGTACTTC
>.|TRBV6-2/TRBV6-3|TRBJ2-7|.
CASSYSGGLSYEQYF
TGTGCCAGCAGTTACTCAGGAGGATTAAGCTACGAGCAGTACTTC
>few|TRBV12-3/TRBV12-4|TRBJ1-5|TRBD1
CASREQGASNQPQHF
TGTGCCAGCAGAGAACAGGGGGCGAGCAATCAGCCCCAGCATTTT
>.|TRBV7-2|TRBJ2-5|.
CASSLVKGKETQYF
TGTGCCAGCAGCCTTGTAAAGGGAAAAGAGACCCAGTACTTC
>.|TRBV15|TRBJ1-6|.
CATSRGVGNSPLHF
TGTGCCACCAGCAGAGGTGTAGGGAATTCACCCCTCCACTTT
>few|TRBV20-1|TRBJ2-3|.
CSARWGRGGTDTQYF
TGCAGTGCTAGATGGGGGAGAGGGGGCACAGATACGCAGTATTTT
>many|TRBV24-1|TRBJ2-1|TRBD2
CATSDLRTSGSYNEQFF
TGTGCCACCAGTGATCTCAGGACTAGCGGCTCCTACAATGAGCAGTTCTTC
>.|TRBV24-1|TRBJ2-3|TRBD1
CATSDPAPGQVLTDTQYF
TGTGCCACCAGTGATCCCGCACCGGGACAGGTACTCACAGATACGCAGTATTTT
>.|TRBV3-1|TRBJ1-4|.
CASSQRGTPGEKLFF
TGTGCCAGCAGCCAAAGGGGCACCCCGGGTGAAAAACTGTTTTTT
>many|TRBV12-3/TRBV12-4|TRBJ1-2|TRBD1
CASSSQGNYGYTF
TGTGCCAGCAGTTCACAGGGGAACTATGGCTACACCTTC
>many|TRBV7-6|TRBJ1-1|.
CASSPWGVSEAFF
TGTGCCAGCAGTCCCTGGGGGGTATCTGAAGCTTTCTTT
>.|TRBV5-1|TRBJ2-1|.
CASSLLAWGYNEQFF
TGCGCCAGCAGCTTACTAGCTTGGGGGTACAATGAGCAGTTCTTC
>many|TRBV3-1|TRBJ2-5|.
CASSFRAETQYF
TGTGCCAGCAGCTTCCGGGCGGAGACCCAGTACTTC
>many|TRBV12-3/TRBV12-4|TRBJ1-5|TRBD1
CASRWQGDGQPQHF
TGTGCCAGCAGGTGGCAGGGGGATGGTCAGCCCCAGCATTTT
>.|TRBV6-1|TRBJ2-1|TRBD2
CASSETSGRAHRPFF
TGTGCCAGCAGTGAGACTAGCGGGAGGGCCCATCGACCGTTCTTC
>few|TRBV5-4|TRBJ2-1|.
CASSLTLGPSLDNEQFF
TGTGCCAGCAGCTTGACCTTGGGACCGTCGCTCGACAATGAGCAGTTCTTC
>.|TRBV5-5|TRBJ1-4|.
CASSFLLGLDEKLFF
TGTGCCAGCAGCTTCCTTCTGGGACTCGATGAAAAACTGTTTTTT
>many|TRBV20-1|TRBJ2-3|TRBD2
CSARLSGRSTDTQYF
TGCAGTGCTAGACTTAGCGGGAGAAGCACAGATACGCAGTATTTT
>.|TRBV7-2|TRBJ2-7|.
CASSLGGRVWEQYF
TGTGCCAGCAGCTTAGGGGGCAGGGTATGGGAGCAGTACTTC
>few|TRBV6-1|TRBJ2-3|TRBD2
CASAPSREVTDTQYF
TGTGCCAGCGCCCCTTCGCGGGAGGTCACAGATACGCAGTATTTT